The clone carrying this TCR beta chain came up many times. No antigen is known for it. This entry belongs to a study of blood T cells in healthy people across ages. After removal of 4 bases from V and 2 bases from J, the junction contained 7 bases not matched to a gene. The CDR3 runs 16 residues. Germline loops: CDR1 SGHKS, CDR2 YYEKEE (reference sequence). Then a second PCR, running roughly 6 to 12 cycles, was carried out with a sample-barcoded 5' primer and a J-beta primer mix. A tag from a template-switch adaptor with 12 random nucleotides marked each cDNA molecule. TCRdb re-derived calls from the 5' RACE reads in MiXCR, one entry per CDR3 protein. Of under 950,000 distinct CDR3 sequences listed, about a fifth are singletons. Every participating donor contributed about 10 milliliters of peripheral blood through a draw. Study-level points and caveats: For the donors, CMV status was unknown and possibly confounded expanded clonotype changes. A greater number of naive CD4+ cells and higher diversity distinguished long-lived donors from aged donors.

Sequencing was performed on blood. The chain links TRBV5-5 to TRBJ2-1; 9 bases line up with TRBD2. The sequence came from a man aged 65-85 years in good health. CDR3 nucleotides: TGTGCCAGCAGCCCCCCGGGACTAGCAACCTACAATGAGCAGTTCTTC. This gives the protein CASSPPGLATYNEQFF. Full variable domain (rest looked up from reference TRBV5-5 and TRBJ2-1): DAGVTQSPTHLIKTRGQQVTLRCSPISGHKSVSWYQQVLGQGPQFIFQYYEKEERGRGNFPDRFSARQFPNYSSELNVNALLLGDSALYLCASSPPGLATYNEQFFGPGTRLTVL.